A selection of T cell receptor beta chains follows, all from one sample in a study of T-cell reconstitution after alpha-beta-depleted transplantation in children. TCRdb re-derived calls from the PCR reads in MiXCR, one entry per CDR3 protein. Seen here are 300,000 to 400,000 distinct CDR3 sequences, about 16% observed once, and the top ten hold 35% to 50%. The sequences come from PBMCs, mostly from graft donor cells, collected 360 days after TCRalphabeta/CD19-depleted stem cell transplant. The receptors derive from a male patient aged 2-15 years who had a stem cell transplant for acute lymphoblastic leukemia, so the T cells may come from the graft donor. Each CDR3 is given with its conserved first and last residue. The order of the fields is J gene, D gene, V gene, clone size, CDR3 length, CDR3 protein, CDR3 DNA. D genes are given only for firm matches. Clone sizes are given selectively: once, few, many, or a class where the clone is expanded.

TRBJ2-3	TRBD1	TRBV7-1	.	14	CASSARQGRDTQYF	TGTGCCAGCAGCGCCAGACAGGGGCGAGATACGCAGTATTTT
TRBJ2-2	.	TRBV5-1	.	15	CASSLGHLNTGELFF	TGCGCCAGCAGCTTGGGACACTTGAACACCGGGGAGCTGTTTTTT
TRBJ2-7	TRBD1	TRBV29-1	few	13	CSIRQGMSYEQYF	TGCAGCATCCGACAGGGGATGTCCTACGAGCAGTACTTC
TRBJ2-1	TRBD2	TRBV24-1	few	19	CATSDNEGLAGGLYNEQFF	TGTGCCACCAGTGACAACGAGGGACTAGCGGGAGGCCTCTACAATGAGCAGTTCTTC
TRBJ2-5	TRBD1	TRBV7-9	few	15	CASSKDRVGQETQYF	TGTGCCAGCAGCAAGGACAGGGTGGGCCAAGAGACCCAGTACTTC
TRBJ2-1	TRBD2	TRBV28	few	19	CASSFPRALAGAGNNEQFF	TGTGCCAGCAGTTTCCCCCGGGCCTTAGCGGGAGCCGGCAACAATGAGCAGTTCTTC
TRBJ2-2	TRBD2	TRBV2	few	16	CASSVHGGVGTGELFF	TGTGCCAGCAGTGTCCACGGGGGGGTCGGGACCGGGGAGCTGTTTTTT
TRBJ2-5	.	TRBV6-2/TRBV6-3	many	13	CASKPRDQETQYF	TGTGCCAGCAAGCCTAGGGACCAAGAGACCCAGTACTTC
TRBJ1-4	.	TRBV7-9	.	15	CASNPSGDLNEKLFF	TGTGCCAGCAACCCCTCCGGGGACCTTAATGAAAAACTGTTTTTT
TRBJ2-3	TRBD2	TRBV4-1	few	18	CASSQDRTGTSGTDTQYF	TGCGCCAGCAGCCAAGATAGGACCGGGACTAGCGGCACAGATACGCAGTATTTT
TRBJ2-1	.	TRBV20-1	.	14	CSAPGVVAYNEQFF	TGCAGTGCCCCGGGAGTAGTCGCCTACAATGAGCAGTTCTTC
TRBJ2-1	TRBD2	TRBV4-3	.	17	CASSQTHGTSGRSEQFF	TGCGCCAGCAGCCAAACACACGGGACTAGCGGGAGATCTGAGCAGTTCTTC
TRBJ2-7	TRBD2	TRBV3-1	many	15	CASSQLAGPSYEQYF	TGTGCCAGCAGCCAGCTAGCGGGGCCCTCCTACGAGCAGTACTTC
TRBJ2-7	TRBD1	TRBV7-9	.	14	CASSWAGTVDEQYF	TGTGCCAGCAGCTGGGCCGGGACAGTCGACGAGCAGTACTTC
TRBJ2-5	TRBD2	TRBV10-3	few	13	CAISKRGQETQYF	TGTGCCATCAGTAAGCGGGGGCAAGAGACCCAGTACTTC
TRBJ2-2	.	TRBV20-1	.	15	CSARDYPGNTGELFF	TGCAGTGCTAGAGATTATCCGGGAAACACCGGGGAGCTGTTTTTT
TRBJ2-7	TRBD2	TRBV5-1	many	16	CASSRGKAGDWSEQYF	TGCGCCAGCAGCCGAGGAAAAGCGGGGGACTGGTCCGAGCAGTACTTC
TRBJ2-5	TRBD1	TRBV12-3/TRBV12-4	.	18	CASSLDWADRVKQETQYF	TGTGCCAGCAGTTTGGATTGGGCGGACAGGGTGAAGCAAGAGACCCAGTACTTC
TRBJ2-4	.	TRBV5-6	.	15	CASSFAALAKNIQYF	TGTGCCAGCAGCTTCGCGGCACTAGCCAAAAACATTCAGTACTTC
TRBJ2-1	.	TRBV30	.	15	CAWSGGRNPYNEQFF	TGTGCCTGGAGTGGGGGCAGAAACCCCTACAATGAGCAGTTCTTC
TRBJ2-4	.	TRBV12-3/TRBV12-4	many	14	CASSRGIAKNIQYF	TGTGCCAGCAGCCGGGGAATAGCCAAAAACATTCAGTACTTC
TRBJ2-3	.	TRBV29-1	many	16	CSVARRWGSGTDTQYF	TGCAGCGTGGCTCGACGGTGGGGATCCGGCACAGATACGCAGTATTTT
TRBJ2-7	TRBD1	TRBV4-3	few	15	CASSQDRGTGYEQYF	TGCGCCAGCAGCCAAGATAGGGGGACAGGCTACGAGCAGTACTTC
TRBJ1-1	TRBD1	TRBV18	.	14	CASSRGQGTTEAFF	TGTGCCAGCTCACGGGGACAGGGAACCACTGAAGCTTTCTTT
TRBJ2-1	.	TRBV6-2/TRBV6-3	.	14	CASRKGTSYNEQFF	TGTGCCAGCAGGAAAGGGACCTCCTACAATGAGCAGTTCTTC
TRBJ1-2	.	TRBV4-3	few	14	CASSSLQRVKRYTF	TGCGCCAGCAGCTCACTTCAACGGGTCAAACGCTACACCTTC
TRBJ2-7	.	TRBV4-3	few	16	CASSQAVGEGGYEQYF	TGCGCCAGCAGCCAAGCTGTGGGAGAGGGGGGCTACGAGCAGTACTTC
TRBJ2-2	TRBD1	TRBV11-2	few	18	CASSLIGTGGLGTGELFF	TGTGCCAGCAGCTTGATTGGGACAGGGGGCTTAGGCACCGGGGAGCTGTTTTTT
TRBJ2-7	TRBD2	TRBV4-2	few	17	CASSQGTSGLPTYEQYF	TGTGCCAGCAGCCAAGGGACTAGCGGGCTCCCAACCTACGAGCAGTACTTC
TRBJ2-1	.	TRBV7-6	.	13	CASSQLPENEQFF	TGTGCCAGCAGCCAACTTCCGGAGAATGAGCAGTTCTTC
TRBJ2-7	TRBD1	TRBV12-3/TRBV12-4	few	14	CASSRTGVSYEQYF	TGTGCCAGCAGTCGGACAGGGGTCTCCTACGAGCAGTACTTC
TRBJ2-2	.	TRBV7-8	once	15	CASSRVGGRDGELFF	TGTGCCAGCAGCCGCGTCGGGGGCAGAGATGGGGAGCTGTTTTTT
TRBJ2-1	.	TRBV12-3/TRBV12-4	.	14	CASSRGPQYNEQFF	TGTGCCAGCAGCCGGGGACCCCAGTACAATGAGCAGTTCTTC
TRBJ1-6	TRBD1	TRBV2	.	15	CASSLRTGSGSPLHF	TGTGCCAGCAGCCTTCGGACAGGGTCTGGGTCACCCCTCCACTTT
TRBJ2-7	TRBD1	TRBV3-1	many	16	CASSQGLRDSHYEQYF	TGTGCCAGCAGCCAAGGGCTCCGGGACAGTCACTACGAGCAGTACTTC
TRBJ1-1	.	TRBV7-9	.	12	CASSLVTSEAFF	TGTGCCAGCAGCTTAGTGACAAGCGAAGCTTTCTTT
TRBJ2-3	TRBD2	TRBV4-3	few	20	CASSQDLSLSGGPVSDTQYF	TGCGCCAGCAGCCAAGATCTATCTCTTTCGGGAGGGCCGGTCTCCGATACGCAGTATTTT
TRBJ2-3	TRBD2	TRBV4-1	.	18	CASSQALGLADRTDTQYF	TGCGCCAGCAGCCAAGCTCTGGGACTAGCGGACCGCACAGATACGCAGTATTTT
TRBJ2-1	.	TRBV20-1	many	13	CSASPSSYNEQFF	TGCAGTGCTAGTCCTAGCTCTTACAATGAGCAGTTCTTC
TRBJ2-1	.	TRBV29-1	.	13	CSVEIPMWHEQFF	TGCAGCGTTGAAATTCCCATGTGGCATGAGCAGTTCTTC
TRBJ2-3	.	TRBV24-1	few	12	CATSGLTDTQYF	TGTGCCACCAGTGGTTTGACAGATACGCAGTATTTT
TRBJ2-3	.	TRBV7-9	few	14	CASSLVLGRDTQYF	TGTGCCAGCAGCTTAGTTTTGGGGCGGGATACGCAGTATTTT
TRBJ2-7	.	TRBV6-5	few	16	CASSYSTGAGTYEQYF	TGTGCCAGCAGTTACTCGACGGGGGCTGGGACCTACGAGCAGTACTTC
TRBJ1-5	TRBD1	TRBV10-3	many	15	CAISESGQGGQPQHF	TGTGCCATCAGTGAGTCGGGACAGGGTGGTCAGCCCCAGCATTTT
TRBJ2-7	TRBD2	TRBV15	.	18	CATSRVSGVAGNSYEQYF	TGTGCCACCAGCAGAGTTTCAGGAGTAGCGGGGAACTCCTACGAGCAGTACTTC
TRBJ2-1	.	TRBV7-2	.	14	CASSPLGPTGEQFF	TGTGCCAGCAGCCCCCTTGGACCTACGGGTGAGCAGTTCTTC
TRBJ2-7	.	TRBV4-3	few	14	CASSQGDTYSEKYF	TGCGCCAGCAGCCAAGGTGACACTTACAGCGAAAAGTACTTC
TRBJ2-1	TRBD2	TRBV27	.	17	CASSPPPDSGRFDEQFF	TGTGCCAGCAGTCCACCCCCGGACAGCGGGAGGTTTGATGAGCAGTTCTTC
TRBJ1-5	TRBD1	TRBV12-3/TRBV12-4	many	15	CASSLARTGNQPQHF	TGTGCCAGCAGTTTAGCGAGGACAGGAAATCAGCCCCAGCATTTT
TRBJ2-2	.	TRBV5-1	few	16	CASSLPTGFLTGELFF	TGCGCCAGCAGCTTGCCGACGGGTTTTCTCACCGGGGAGCTGTTTTTT
TRBJ1-5	.	TRBV25-1	few	13	CASRGFGNQPQHF	TGTGCCAGCAGAGGGTTCGGCAATCAGCCCCAGCATTTT